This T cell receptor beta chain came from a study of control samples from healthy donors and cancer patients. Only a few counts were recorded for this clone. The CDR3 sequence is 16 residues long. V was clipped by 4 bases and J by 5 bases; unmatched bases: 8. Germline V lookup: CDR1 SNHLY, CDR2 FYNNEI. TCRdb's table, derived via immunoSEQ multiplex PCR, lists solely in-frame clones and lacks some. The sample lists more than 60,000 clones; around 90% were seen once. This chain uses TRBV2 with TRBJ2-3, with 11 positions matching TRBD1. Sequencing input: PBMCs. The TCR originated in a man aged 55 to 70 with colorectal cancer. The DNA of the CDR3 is TGTGCCAGCAGTGCCCCCGGACAGGGGGCGGGAGATACGCAGTATTTT. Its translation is CASSAPGQGAGDTQYF.